Listed here are 10 T cell receptor beta chains from one sample, sequenced in a study of PD-1 blockade in classical Hodgkin lymphoma. Using immunoSEQ multiplex PCR, the repertoire was profiled, and TCRdb retains in-frame clones only, with some absent. This sample has around 30,000 clones, with approximately 67% found just once. Time point meaning: cycle 4 day 1 (C4D1), after less than 7 weeks of nivolumab. Each patient's relapse followed autologous stem cell transplantation, and brentuximab vedotin exposure varied. The sample in question was peripheral blood mononuclear cells (PBMCs), obtained before the fourth cycle of nivolumab. These receptors were taken from a human donor with classical Hodgkin lymphoma.

The rearrangement joins TRBV19 to TRBJ2-1; 8 bases map to TRBD2. CDR3 length: 15 residues. J lost 10 bases, V lost 1 base, and 9 bases had no gene match. Germline-derived CDR1 and CDR2 are LNHDA and SQIVND (reference sequence). The CDR3: CASSIAGGPGGEQFF. The DNA for the CDR3 is TGTGCCAGTAGTATAGCCGGGGGCCCGGGAGGGGAGCAGTTCTTC.

This clone turned up a few times. The J gene is TRBJ1-5, the V gene TRBV19; D not resolved. CDR1 is LNHDA and CDR2 is SQIVND in the germline V gene (reference sequence). The germline V and J ends were trimmed by 1 base and 5 bases, with 9 bases remaining between them. The CDR3 contains 14 residues. The chain's CDR3 is CASSIVGSHQPQHF. The CDR3 region has the DNA TGTGCCAGTAGTATAGTTGGCAGTCATCAGCCCCAGCATTTT.

This rearrangement joins TRBV28 to TRBJ2-7; D gene uncertain. The CDR3 runs 15 residues. V lost 2 bases and J 0 bases, leaving 11 bases between the germline ends. The germline V gene encodes CDR1 MDHEN and CDR2 SYDVKM. The CDR3 DNA is TGTGCCAGCAGTTTAATAAATCGAGTCTCCTACGAGCAGTACTTC. This codes for CASSLINRVSYEQYF.

This clone appeared a few times. The J gene is TRBJ1-2, the V gene TRBV28; 7 nucleotides agree with TRBD1. Losses at the gene ends were 6 bases for V and 2 bases for J; bases not matched to a gene: 3. Germline V lookup: CDR1 MDHEN, CDR2 SYDVKM. This CDR3 region has 13 residues. CDR3 bases: TGTGCCAGCAGGGGACAGACAAACTATGGCTACACCTTC. Translated: CASRGQTNYGYTF.

The chain has TRBV27 and TRBJ2-6; D might be TRBD1 (5 bases). Germline V gives CDR1 MNHEY, CDR2 SMNVEV (reference sequence). V was pared by 2 bases and J by 2 bases, with 7 bases between. The CDR3 spans 15 residues. CDR3 coding DNA: TGTGCCAGCAGTTTACTAGGGGCTGGGGCCAACGTCCTGACTTTC. Protein product: CASSLLGAGANVLTF.

V gene TRBV10-1 combines with J gene TRBJ2-7; D possibly corresponds to TRBD2 (5 bases). The CDR3 covers 14 residues. Per germline, CDR1 WNHNN and CDR2 SYGVQD (reference sequence). Trimming cost V 10 bases and J 5 bases, with 21 bases left between them. CDR3 in DNA: TGCGCCACCGCCGCGGGCTTTGAAGGCCACGAGCAGTACTTC. Translating it yields CATAAGFEGHEQYF.

The chain carries TRBV10-3 and TRBJ1-2; 12 nucleotides align to TRBD1. In germline, CDR1 is ENHRY, CDR2 SYGVKD. J lost 8 bases, V lost 6 bases, and 13 bases had no gene match. The CDR3 runs to 16 residues. The CDR3 protein is CAIRTEGQGARSGYTF. The CDR3 nucleotides read TGTGCCATCAGGACCGAGGGACAGGGGGCGCGTTCCGGCTACACCTTC.

This clone turned up a few times. The chain joins TRBV15 to TRBJ2-5; 10 bases agree with TRBD2. Looked up from germline, CDR1 is LNHNV and CDR2 is YYDKDF (reference sequence). This CDR3 has 14 amino acids. Germline trimming cut 5 bases from V and 4 bases from J; bases unmatched to any gene: 4. CDR3 DNA sequence: TGTGCCACCAGCGCGAGCGGGAGGGGAGAGACCCAGTACTTC. Protein sequence: CATSASGRGETQYF. Supplemented by reference TRBV15 and TRBJ2-5, the full variable domain reads DAMVIQNPRYQVTQFGKPVTLSCSQTLNHNVMYWYQQKSSQAPKLLFHYYDKDFNNEADTPDNFQSRRPNTSFCFLDIRSPGLGDTAMYLCATSASGRGETQYFGPGTRLLVL.

This chain connects TRBV7-9 to TRBJ2-2, with 10 bases fitting TRBD1. V shed 5 bases, J shed 5 bases, and the junction held 17 bases outside the gene matches. The V gene's germline CDR1 is SEHNR and CDR2 FQNEAQ (reference sequence). The CDR3 has 19 residues. CDR3 sequence reads: CASSDPGGSGQGLTGELFF. The CDR3 nucleotides are TGTGCCAGCAGCGACCCCGGGGGGTCGGGACAGGGGCTAACCGGGGAGCTGTTTTTT. The complete variable domain, with remaining parts taken from reference TRBV7-9 and TRBJ2-2, reads DTGVSQNPRHKITKRGQNVTFRCDPISEHNRLYWYRQTLGQGPEFLTYFQNEAQLEKSRLLSDRFSAERPKGSFSTLEIQRTEQGDSAMYLCASSDPGGSGQGLTGELFFGEGSRLTVL.

The table lists this clone with a count of one. This chain uses TRBV13 with TRBJ2-1, with D perhaps matching TRBD2 (5 bases). In germline, CDR1 is PRHDT, CDR2 FYEKMQ (reference sequence). Trimming stripped 4 bases from V and 4 bases from J, with 14 bases between. The CDR3 loop spans 15 amino acids. CDR3 nucleotide sequence: TGTGCCAGCAGCTCGCGAGCGGCTCCGTACAATGAGCAGTTCTTC. It translates to CASSSRAAPYNEQFF.